This TCR beta chain stems from a study of metastatic and nonmetastatic thyroid tumors. Study at large: Across peripheral blood and tumor or nodule tissue samples taken from malignant and benign thyroid patients, the repertoires were compared with one another. Points from the study as a whole: Benign nodules were reported to have significantly lower TCR beta diversity than malignant thyroid tumors, in blood and tumor.

Until they underwent thyroid surgery, no patient had received any treatment. The CDR3 runs to 16 residues. Per the germline V gene, CDR1 is DFQATT and CDR2 is SNEGSKA (reference sequence). V was pared by 3 bases and J by 3 bases, with 21 bases between. In the source study's methods: A papillary thyroid cancer distant-metastasis classifier was built from CDR3 differences across clinicopathological groups. TCRdb reanalyzed the PCR reads with MiXCR. The V and J calls shown here were made by TCRdb, not taken from the authors' results. The sample holds around 20,000 clones, roughly 25% seen once. Notes on this clone: No antigen is known for it.

This receptor was obtained from a female donor with papillary thyroid cancer or a benign thyroid nodule (not recorded which). Some clones in this sample may be carry-over from other donors' samples. The specimen was tumor tissue. J is TRBJ2-7 and V is TRBV20-1, with D tentatively TRBD1 (6 bases). CDR3 DNA sequence: TGCAGTGCTAGTCCGGGACATGGACACCCTAGCTACGAGCAGTACTTC. Its protein is CSASPGHGHPSYEQYF.